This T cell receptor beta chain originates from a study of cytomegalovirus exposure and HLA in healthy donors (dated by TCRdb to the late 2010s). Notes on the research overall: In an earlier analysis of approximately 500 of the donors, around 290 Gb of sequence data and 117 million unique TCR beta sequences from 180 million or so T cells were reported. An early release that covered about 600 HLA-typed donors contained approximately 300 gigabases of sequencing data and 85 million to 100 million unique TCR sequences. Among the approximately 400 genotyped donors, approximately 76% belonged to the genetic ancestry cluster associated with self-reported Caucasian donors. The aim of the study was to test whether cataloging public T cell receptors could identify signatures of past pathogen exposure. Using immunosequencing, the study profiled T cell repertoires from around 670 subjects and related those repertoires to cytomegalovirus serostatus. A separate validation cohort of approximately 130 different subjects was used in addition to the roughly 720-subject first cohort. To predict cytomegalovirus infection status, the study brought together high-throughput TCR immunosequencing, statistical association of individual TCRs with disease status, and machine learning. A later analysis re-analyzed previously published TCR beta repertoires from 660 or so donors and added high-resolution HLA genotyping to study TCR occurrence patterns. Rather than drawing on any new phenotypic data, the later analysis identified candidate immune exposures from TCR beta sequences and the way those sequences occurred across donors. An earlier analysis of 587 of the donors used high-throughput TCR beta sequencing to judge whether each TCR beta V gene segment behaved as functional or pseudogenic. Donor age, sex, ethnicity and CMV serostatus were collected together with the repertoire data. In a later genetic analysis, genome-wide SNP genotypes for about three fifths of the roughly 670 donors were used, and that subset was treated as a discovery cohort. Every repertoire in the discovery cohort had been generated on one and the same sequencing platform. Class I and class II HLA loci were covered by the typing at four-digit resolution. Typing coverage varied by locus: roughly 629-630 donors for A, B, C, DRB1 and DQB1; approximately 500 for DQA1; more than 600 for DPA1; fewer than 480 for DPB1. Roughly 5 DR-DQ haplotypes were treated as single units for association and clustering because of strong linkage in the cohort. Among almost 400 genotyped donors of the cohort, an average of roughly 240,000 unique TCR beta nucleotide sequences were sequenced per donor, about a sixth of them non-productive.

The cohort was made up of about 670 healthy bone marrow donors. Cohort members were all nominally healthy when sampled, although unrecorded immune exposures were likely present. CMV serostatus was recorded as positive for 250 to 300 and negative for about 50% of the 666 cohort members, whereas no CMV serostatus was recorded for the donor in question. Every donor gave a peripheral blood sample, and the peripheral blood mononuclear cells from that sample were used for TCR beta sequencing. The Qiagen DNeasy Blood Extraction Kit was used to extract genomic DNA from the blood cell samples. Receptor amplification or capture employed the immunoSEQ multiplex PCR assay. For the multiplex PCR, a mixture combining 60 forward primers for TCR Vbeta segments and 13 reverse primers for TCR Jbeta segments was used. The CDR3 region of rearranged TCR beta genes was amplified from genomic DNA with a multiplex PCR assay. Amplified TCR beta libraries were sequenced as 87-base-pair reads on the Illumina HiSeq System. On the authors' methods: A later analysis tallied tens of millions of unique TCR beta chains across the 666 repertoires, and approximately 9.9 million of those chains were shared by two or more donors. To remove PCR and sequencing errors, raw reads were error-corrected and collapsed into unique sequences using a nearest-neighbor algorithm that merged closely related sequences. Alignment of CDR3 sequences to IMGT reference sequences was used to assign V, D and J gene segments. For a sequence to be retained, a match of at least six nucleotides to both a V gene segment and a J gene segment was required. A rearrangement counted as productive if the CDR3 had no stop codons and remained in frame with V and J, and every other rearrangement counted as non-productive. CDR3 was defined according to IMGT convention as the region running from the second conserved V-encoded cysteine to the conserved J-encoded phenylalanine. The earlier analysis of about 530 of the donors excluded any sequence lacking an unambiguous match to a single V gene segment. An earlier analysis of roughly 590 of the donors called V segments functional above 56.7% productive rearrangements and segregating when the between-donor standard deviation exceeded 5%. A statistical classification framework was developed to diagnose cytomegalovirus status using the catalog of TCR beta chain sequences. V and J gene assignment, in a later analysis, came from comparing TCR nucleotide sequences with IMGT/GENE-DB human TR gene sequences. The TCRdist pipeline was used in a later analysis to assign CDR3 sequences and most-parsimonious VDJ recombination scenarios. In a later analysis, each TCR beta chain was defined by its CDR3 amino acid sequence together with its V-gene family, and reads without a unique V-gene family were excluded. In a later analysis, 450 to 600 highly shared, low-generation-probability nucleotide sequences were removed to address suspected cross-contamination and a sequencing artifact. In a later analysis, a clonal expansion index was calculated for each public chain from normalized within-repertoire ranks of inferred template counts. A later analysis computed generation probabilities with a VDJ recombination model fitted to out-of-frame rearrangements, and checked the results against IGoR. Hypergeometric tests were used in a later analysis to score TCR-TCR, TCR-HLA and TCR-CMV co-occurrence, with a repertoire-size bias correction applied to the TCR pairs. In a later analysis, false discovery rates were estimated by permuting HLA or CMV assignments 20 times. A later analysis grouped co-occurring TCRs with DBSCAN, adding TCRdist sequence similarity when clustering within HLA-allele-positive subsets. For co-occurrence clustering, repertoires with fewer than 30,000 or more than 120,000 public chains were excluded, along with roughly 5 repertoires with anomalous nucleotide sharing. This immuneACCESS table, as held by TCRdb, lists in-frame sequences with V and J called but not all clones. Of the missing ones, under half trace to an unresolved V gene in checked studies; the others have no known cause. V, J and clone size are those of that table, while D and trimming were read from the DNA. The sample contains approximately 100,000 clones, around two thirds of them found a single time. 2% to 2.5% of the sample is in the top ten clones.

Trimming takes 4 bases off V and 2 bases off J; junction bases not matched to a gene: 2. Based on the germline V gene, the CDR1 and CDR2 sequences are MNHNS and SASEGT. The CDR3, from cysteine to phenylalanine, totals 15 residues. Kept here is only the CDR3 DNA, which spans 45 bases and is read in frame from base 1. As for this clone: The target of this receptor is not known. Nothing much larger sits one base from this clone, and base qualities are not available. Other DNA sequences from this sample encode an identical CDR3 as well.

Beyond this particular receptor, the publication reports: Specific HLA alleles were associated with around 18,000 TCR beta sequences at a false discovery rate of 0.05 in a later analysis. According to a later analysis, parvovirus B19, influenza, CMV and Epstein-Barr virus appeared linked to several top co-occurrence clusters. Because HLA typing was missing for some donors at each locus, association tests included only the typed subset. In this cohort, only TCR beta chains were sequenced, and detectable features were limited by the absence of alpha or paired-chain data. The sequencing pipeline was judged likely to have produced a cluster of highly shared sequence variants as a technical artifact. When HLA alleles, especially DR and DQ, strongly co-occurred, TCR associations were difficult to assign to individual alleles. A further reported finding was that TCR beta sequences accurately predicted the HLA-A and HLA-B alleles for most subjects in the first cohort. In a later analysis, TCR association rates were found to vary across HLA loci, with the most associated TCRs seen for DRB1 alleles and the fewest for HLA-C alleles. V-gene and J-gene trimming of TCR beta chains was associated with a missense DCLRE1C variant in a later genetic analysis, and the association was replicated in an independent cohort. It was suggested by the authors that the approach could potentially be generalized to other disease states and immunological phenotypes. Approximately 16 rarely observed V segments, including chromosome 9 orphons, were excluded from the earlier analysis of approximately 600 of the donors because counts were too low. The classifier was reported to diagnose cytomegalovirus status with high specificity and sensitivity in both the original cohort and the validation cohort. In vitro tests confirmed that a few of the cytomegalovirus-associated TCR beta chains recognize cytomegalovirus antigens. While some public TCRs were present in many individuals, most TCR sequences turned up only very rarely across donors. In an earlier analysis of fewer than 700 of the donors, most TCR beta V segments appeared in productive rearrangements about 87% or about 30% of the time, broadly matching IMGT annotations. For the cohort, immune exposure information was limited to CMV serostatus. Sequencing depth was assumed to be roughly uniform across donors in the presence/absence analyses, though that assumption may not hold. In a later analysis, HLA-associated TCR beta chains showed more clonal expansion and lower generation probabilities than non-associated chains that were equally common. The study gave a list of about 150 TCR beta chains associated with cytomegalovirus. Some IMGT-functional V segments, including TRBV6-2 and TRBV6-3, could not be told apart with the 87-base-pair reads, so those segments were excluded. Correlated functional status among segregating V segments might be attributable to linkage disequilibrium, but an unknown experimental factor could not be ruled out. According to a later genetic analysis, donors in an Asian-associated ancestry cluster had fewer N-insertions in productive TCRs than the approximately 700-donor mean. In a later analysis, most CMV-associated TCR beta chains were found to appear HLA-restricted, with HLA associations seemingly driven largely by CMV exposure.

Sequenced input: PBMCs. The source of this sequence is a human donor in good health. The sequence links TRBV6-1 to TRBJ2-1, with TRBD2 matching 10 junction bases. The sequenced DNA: TGTGCCAGCAGTGCCCTAGCGGGGGCCTACAATGAGCAGTTCTTC. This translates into CASSALAGAYNEQFF.